This T cell receptor (beta chain) was recorded in a study of blood T cell repertoires in COVID-19. Study details: Samples came from the United States, Italy and Spain, spanning acute and convalescent COVID-19. T cells, B-cell-depleted T cells, or PBMCs supplied cDNA or gDNA.

The CDR3 runs 13 residues. The V and J ends lost 6 bases and 7 bases, in that order; junction bases with no gene match: 6. Germline V gene lookup returns CDR1 LNHDA and CDR2 SQIVND (reference sequence). Per the study methods: It was from reference gene primer amplification that nucleated cell counts were estimated. Method: immunoSEQ multiplex PCR; TCRdb's copy keeps in-frame clones and lacks some. V, J and clone size are taken as reported in that table, and D and trimming were inferred from the DNA itself. The table includes roughly 260,000 clones, roughly 84% detected once. The sequence came from a woman aged 40 to 55 with active or convalescent COVID-19. The V and J genes are TRBV19 and TRBJ1-2, with 9 bases that match TRBD1. Sample: peripheral blood. The CDR3 reads CASSRDRESGYTF. The CDR3 DNA follows: TGTGCCAGTAGCCGGGACAGGGAGAGTGGCTACACCTTC.